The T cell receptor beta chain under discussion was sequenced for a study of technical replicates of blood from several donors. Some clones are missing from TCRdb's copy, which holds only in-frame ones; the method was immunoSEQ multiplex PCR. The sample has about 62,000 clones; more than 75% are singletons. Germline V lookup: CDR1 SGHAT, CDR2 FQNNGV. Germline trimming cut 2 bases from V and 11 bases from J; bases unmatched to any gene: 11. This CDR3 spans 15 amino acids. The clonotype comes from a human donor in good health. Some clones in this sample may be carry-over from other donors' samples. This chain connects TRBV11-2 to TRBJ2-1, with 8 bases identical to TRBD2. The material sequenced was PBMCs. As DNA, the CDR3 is TGTGCCAGCAGCTTAAGGCTAGCGGGCACAATGCAGCAGTTCTTC. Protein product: CASSLRLAGTMQQFF. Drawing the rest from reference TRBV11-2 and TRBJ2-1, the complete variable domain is EAGVAQSPRYKIIEKRQSVAFWCNPISGHATLYWYQQILGQGPKLLIQFQNNGVVDDSQLPKDRFSAERLKGVDSTLKIQPAKLEDSAVYLCASSLRLAGTMQQFFGPGTRLTVL.